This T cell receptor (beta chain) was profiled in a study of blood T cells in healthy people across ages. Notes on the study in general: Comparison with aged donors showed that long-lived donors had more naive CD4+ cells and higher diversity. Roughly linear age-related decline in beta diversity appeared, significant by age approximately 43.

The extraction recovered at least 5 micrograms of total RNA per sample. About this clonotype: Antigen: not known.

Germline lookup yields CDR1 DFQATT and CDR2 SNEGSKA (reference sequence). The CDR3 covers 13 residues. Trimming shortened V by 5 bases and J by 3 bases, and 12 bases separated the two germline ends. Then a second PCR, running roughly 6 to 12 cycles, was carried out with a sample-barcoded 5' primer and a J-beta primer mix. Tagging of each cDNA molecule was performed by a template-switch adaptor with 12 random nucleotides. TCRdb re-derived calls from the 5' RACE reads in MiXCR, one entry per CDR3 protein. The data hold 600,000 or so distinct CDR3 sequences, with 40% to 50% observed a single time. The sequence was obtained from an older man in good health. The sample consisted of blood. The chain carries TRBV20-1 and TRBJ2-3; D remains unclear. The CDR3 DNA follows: TGCAGTGCTGGTGCTGATGGGACAGATACGCAGTATTTT. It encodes CSAGADGTDTQYF.